A selection of T cell receptor beta chains follows, all from one sample in a study of blood T cell repertoires in COVID-19. The data were produced by immunoSEQ multiplex PCR, yet TCRdb's version contains in-frame clones alone and is incomplete. In the table there are about 190,000 clones, around 87% of which are singletons. Sequenced material: peripheral blood. The receptors shown here come from a man aged 45 to 65 with acute or convalescent COVID-19. Each CDR3 is given with its conserved first and last residue. The order of the fields is J gene, V gene, CDR3 protein.

j_gene: TRBJ2-1
v_gene: TRBV7-2
CDR3aa: CASSLVALEGHEQFF

j_gene: TRBJ1-3
v_gene: TRBV11-2
CDR3aa: CASRVGGLGNTIYF

j_gene: TRBJ1-2
v_gene: TRBV30
CDR3aa: CAWSVAGVVYTF

j_gene: TRBJ2-5
v_gene: TRBV5-4
CDR3aa: CASSSGWGETQYF

j_gene: TRBJ1-5
v_gene: TRBV6-5
CDR3aa: CASKRSGAVNQPQHF

j_gene: TRBJ2-5
v_gene: TRBV19
CDR3aa: CASSSHVQETQYF

j_gene: TRBJ2-3
v_gene: TRBV7-3
CDR3aa: CASSFWAAGGTDTQYF

j_gene: TRBJ1-5
v_gene: TRBV9
CDR3aa: CASSGGVGNQPQHF

j_gene: TRBJ2-7
v_gene: TRBV10-3
CDR3aa: CAITRTGDNEQYF

j_gene: TRBJ2-7
v_gene: TRBV18
CDR3aa: CASSPTRAPGPYEQYF

j_gene: TRBJ1-1
v_gene: TRBV7-9
CDR3aa: CASSSLTEAFF

j_gene: TRBJ1-3
v_gene: TRBV27
CDR3aa: CASMRTGGGTIYF

j_gene: TRBJ2-3
v_gene: TRBV11-2
CDR3aa: CASSFGQDHTDTQYF

j_gene: TRBJ1-4
v_gene: TRBV7-6
CDR3aa: CASSAPPRGRGNEKLFF

j_gene: TRBJ1-2
v_gene: TRBV6-5
CDR3aa: CASSPRTTYGYTF

j_gene: TRBJ2-7
v_gene: TRBV6-1
CDR3aa: CASSEAGQAAYEQYF

j_gene: TRBJ2-3
v_gene: TRBV5-6
CDR3aa: CASSTGGSTDTQYF

j_gene: TRBJ1-1
v_gene: TRBV7-3
CDR3aa: CASSSLGGTVPSTEAFF

j_gene: TRBJ2-2
v_gene: TRBV28
CDR3aa: CASKVGVFVGELFF

j_gene: TRBJ2-2
v_gene: TRBV5-1
CDR3aa: CASGAGTSVVTGELFF

j_gene: TRBJ2-2
v_gene: TRBV4-2
CDR3aa: CASSRVYDRVVGGELFF

j_gene: TRBJ1-2
v_gene: TRBV15
CDR3aa: CATSRDLLQTSNYGYTF

j_gene: TRBJ1-5
v_gene: TRBV6-5
CDR3aa: CASSRGQGSMEPQHF

j_gene: TRBJ1-5
v_gene: TRBV5-8
CDR3aa: CASSRDLNQPQHF

j_gene: TRBJ1-2
v_gene: TRBV9
CDR3aa: CASSGKGQGTYGYTF

j_gene: TRBJ2-2
v_gene: TRBV27
CDR3aa: CATPPRLHTGELFF

j_gene: TRBJ2-7
v_gene: TRBV4-2
CDR3aa: CASSQTPAGSYEQYF

j_gene: TRBJ1-3
v_gene: TRBV28
CDR3aa: CASSLPSEGNTIYF

j_gene: TRBJ2-7
v_gene: TRBV18
CDR3aa: CASSLGGGPLYEQYF

j_gene: TRBJ2-5
v_gene: TRBV24-1
CDR3aa: CATSDSGVLETQYF

j_gene: TRBJ1-3
v_gene: TRBV28
CDR3aa: CASRNSYSIYF

j_gene: TRBJ2-3
v_gene: TRBV7-9
CDR3aa: CASSSRGSYFTDTQYF

j_gene: TRBJ1-5
v_gene: TRBV27
CDR3aa: CASSFGSSNQPQHF

j_gene: TRBJ1-5
v_gene: TRBV27
CDR3aa: CASSPGTGRQPQHF

j_gene: TRBJ1-5
v_gene: TRBV9
CDR3aa: CASSEAGGVDQPQHF

j_gene: TRBJ1-1
v_gene: TRBV19
CDR3aa: CASSITGMNTEAFF

j_gene: TRBJ1-4
v_gene: TRBV2
CDR3aa: CASTRDSLTTNEKLFF

j_gene: TRBJ1-3
v_gene: TRBV4-1
CDR3aa: CASSQDQAQLSGNTIYF

j_gene: TRBJ2-3
v_gene: TRBV11-1
CDR3aa: CASSLARAIAERSTDTQYF

j_gene: TRBJ1-2
v_gene: TRBV7-2
CDR3aa: CASSLGTGTNYGYTF

j_gene: TRBJ2-1
v_gene: TRBV5-5
CDR3aa: CASSLARGGTDTLNEQFF

j_gene: TRBJ2-2
v_gene: TRBV6-5
CDR3aa: CASVRSTGELFF